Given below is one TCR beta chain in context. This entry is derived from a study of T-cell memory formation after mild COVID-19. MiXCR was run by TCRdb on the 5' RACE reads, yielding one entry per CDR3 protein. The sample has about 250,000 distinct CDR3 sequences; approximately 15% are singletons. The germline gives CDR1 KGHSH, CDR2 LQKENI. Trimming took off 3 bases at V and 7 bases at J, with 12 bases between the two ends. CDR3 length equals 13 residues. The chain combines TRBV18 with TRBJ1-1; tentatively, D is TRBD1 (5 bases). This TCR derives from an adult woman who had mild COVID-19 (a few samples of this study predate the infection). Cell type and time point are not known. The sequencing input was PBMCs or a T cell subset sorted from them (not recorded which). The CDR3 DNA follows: TGTGCCAGCTCACCGTCGGACACCCGTGAAGCTTTCTTT. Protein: CASSPSDTREAFF.